This T cell receptor beta chain was sequenced during a study of a mutant IDH1 vaccine in newly diagnosed glioma. Turning to the study itself: Onset of vaccination occurred 4-6 weeks following radiotherapy alone, or with temozolomide cycles. Of treated patients, 62.5% were men and approximately 40% women, averaging about 40 years. Broader study findings: Pseudoprogression looked unconnected to shifts in top peripheral T cell clonotypes.

Some clones are missing from TCRdb's copy, which holds only in-frame ones; the method was immunoSEQ multiplex PCR. This table has around 23,000 clones, roughly 80% appearing once. Time point given: week 47, end of study. Mutant IDH1 20-mer peptide, at 300 ug, made up each vaccine dose, with topical imiquimod. Each patient was administered eight vaccinations, scheduled in weeks 1, 3, 5, 7, 11, 15, 19 and 23. Trimming cost V 4 bases and J 6 bases; bases outside gene matches: 1. CDR1 SGHTA and CDR2 FQGNSA come from the germline V gene. The CDR3 extends over 12 amino acids. Notes on this clone: Antigen unknown.

The TCR sequence derives from a man aged 40-55 years with glioma. The sequencing here drew on PBMCs, taken from a glioma patient whose treatment included an IDH1 peptide vaccine. The J gene is TRBJ2-7, the V gene TRBV7-2, with 9 bases aligning to TRBD1. The CDR3 region has the DNA TGTGCCAGCAGCTCACAGGGGGCCGAGCAGTACTTC. Protein: CASSSQGAEQYF.